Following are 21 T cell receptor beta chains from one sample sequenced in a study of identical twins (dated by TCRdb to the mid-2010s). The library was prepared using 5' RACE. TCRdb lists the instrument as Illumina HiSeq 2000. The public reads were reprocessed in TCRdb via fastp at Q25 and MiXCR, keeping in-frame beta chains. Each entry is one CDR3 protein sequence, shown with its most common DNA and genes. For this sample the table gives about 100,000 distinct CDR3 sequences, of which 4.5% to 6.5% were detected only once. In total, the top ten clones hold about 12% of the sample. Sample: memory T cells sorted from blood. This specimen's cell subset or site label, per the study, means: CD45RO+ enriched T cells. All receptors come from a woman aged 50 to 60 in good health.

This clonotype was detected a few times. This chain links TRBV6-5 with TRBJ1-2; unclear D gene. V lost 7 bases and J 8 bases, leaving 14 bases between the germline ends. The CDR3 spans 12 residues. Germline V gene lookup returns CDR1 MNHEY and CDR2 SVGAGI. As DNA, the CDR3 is TGTGCCAGCACTAACTCGAGAGGGGGCTACACCTTC. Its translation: CASTNSRGGYTF.

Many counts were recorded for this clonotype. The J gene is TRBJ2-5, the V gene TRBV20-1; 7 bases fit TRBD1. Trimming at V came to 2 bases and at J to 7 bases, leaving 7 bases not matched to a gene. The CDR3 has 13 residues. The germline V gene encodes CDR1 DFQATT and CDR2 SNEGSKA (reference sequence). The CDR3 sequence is CSARSGGGGTQYF. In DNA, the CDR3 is TGCAGTGCTAGATCAGGGGGTGGGGGGACCCAGTACTTC.

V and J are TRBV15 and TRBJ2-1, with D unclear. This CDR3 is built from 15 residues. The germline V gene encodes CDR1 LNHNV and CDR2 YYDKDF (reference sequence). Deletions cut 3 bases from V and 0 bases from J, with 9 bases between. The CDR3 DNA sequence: TGTGCCACCAGCAGGGTGATGGGCTCCTACAATGAGCAGTTCTTC. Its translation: CATSRVMGSYNEQFF. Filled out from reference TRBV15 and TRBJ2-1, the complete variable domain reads DAMVIQNPRYQVTQFGKPVTLSCSQTLNHNVMYWYQQKSSQAPKLLFHYYDKDFNNEADTPDNFQSRRPNTSFCFLDIRSPGLGDTAMYLCATSRVMGSYNEQFFGPGTRLTVL.

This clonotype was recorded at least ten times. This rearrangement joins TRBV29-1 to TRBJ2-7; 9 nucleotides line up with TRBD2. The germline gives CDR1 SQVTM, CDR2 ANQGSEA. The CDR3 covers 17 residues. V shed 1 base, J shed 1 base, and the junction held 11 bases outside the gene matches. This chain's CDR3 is CSVEGLSLAGLSYEQYF. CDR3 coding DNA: TGCAGCGTTGAAGGATTGTCGCTAGCGGGACTATCCTACGAGCAGTACTTC.

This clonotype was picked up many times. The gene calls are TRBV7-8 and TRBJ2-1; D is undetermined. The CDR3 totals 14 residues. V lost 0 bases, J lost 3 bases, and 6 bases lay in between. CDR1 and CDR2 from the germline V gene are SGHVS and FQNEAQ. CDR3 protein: CASSLAPDYNEQFF. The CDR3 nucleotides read TGTGCCAGCAGCTTAGCGCCAGACTACAATGAGCAGTTCTTC.

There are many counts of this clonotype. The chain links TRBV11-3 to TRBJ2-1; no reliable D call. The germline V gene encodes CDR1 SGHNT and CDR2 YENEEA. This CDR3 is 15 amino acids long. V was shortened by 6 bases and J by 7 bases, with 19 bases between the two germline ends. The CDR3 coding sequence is TGTGCCAGCAGTCGTATCGTTGGCGGCCTAAATGAGCAGTTCTTC. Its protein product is CASSRIVGGLNEQFF.

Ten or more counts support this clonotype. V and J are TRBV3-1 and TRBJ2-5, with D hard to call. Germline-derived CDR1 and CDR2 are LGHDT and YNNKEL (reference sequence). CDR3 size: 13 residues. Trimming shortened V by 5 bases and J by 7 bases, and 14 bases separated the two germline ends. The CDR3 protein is CASSSRTSATQYF. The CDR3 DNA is TGTGCCAGCAGCTCTCGGACGTCAGCGACCCAGTACTTC.

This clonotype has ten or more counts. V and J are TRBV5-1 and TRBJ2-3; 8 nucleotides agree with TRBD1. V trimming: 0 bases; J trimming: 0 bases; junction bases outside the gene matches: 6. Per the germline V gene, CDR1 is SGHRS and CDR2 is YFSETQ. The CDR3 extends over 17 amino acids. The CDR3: CASSLGSRGRSTDTQYF. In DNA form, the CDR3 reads TGCGCCAGCAGCTTGGGATCCAGGGGGCGCAGCACAGATACGCAGTATTTT.

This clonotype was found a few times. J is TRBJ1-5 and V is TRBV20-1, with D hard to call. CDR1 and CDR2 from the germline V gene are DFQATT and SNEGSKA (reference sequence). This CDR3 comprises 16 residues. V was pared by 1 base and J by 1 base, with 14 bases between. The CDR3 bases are TGCAGTGCTAGAGCCCGGGCAATCGGGAGCAATCAGCCCCAGCATTTT. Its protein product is CSARARAIGSNQPQHF.

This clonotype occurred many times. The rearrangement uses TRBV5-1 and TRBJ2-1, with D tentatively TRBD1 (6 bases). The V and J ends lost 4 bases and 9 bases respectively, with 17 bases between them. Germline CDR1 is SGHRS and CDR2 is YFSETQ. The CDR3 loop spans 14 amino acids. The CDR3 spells CASSTNPQGREQFF. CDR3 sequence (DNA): TGCGCCAGCAGCACCAATCCACAGGGTCGTGAGCAGTTCTTC.

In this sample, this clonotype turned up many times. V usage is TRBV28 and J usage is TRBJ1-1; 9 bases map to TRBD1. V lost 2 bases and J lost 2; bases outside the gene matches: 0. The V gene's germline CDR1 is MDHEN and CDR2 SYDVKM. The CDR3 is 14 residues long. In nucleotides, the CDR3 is TGTGCCAGCAGTTTAACAGGGGGCAACACTGAAGCTTTCTTT. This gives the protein CASSLTGGNTEAFF.

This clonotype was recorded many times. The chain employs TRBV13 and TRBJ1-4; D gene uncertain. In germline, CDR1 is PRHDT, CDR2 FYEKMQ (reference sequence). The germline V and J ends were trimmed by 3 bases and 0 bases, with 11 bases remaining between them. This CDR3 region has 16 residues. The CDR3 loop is CASSFGGSATNEKLFF. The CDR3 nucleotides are TGTGCCAGCAGCTTCGGAGGGAGTGCAACTAATGAAAAACTGTTTTTT.

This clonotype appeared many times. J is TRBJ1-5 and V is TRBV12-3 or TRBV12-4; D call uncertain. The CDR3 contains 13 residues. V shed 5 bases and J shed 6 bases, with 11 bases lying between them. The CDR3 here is CASSRTGAQPQHF. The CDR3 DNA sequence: TGTGCCAGCAGTAGGACGGGCGCTCAGCCCCAGCATTTT.

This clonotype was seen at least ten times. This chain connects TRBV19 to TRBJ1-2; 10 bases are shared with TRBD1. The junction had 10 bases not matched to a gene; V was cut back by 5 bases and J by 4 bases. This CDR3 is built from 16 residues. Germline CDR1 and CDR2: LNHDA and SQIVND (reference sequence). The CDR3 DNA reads TGTGCCAGTAGTCCGATAGGGACAGGGGTTGGCTATGGCTACACCTTC. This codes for CASSPIGTGVGYGYTF. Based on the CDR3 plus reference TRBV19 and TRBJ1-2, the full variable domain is DGGITQSPKYLFRKEGQNVTLSCEQNLNHDAMYWYRQDPGQGLRLIYYSQIVNDFQKGDIAEGYSVSREKKESFPLTVTSAQKNPTAFYLCASSPIGTGVGYGYTFGSGTRLTVV.

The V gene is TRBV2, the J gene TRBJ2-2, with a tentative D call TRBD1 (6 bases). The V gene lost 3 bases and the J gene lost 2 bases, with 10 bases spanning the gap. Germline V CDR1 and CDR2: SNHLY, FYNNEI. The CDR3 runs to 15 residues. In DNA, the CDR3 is TGTGCCAGCAGTGACGAGGGACATAACACCGGGGAGCTGTTTTTT. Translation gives CASSDEGHNTGELFF.

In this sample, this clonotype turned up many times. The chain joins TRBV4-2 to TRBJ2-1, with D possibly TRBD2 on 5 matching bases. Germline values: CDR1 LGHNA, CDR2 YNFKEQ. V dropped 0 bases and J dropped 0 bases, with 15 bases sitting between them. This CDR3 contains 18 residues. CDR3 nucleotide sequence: TGTGCCAGCAGCCAAGATCTTGGCGGGCTCCACTCCTACAATGAGCAGTTCTTC. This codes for CASSQDLGGLHSYNEQFF.

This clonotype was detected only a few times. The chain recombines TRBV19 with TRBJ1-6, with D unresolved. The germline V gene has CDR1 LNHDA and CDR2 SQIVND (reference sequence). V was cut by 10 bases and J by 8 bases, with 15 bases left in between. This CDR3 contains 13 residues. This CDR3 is CAISEGGYSPLHF. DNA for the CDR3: TGTGCCATTTCGGAGGGAGGTTATTCACCCCTCCACTTT.

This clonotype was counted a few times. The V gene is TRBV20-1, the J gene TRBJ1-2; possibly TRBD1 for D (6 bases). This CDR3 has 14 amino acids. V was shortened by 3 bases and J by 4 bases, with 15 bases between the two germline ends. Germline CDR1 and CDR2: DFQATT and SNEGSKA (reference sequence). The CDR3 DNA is TGCAGTGCTAGCGGGCAAGGAGGGGGCTATGGCTACACCTTC. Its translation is CSASGQGGGYGYTF.

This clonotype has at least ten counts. DNA for the CDR3: TGTGCCATCAGGAGTGGACAGGGAGACACAGATACGCAGTATTTT. Translated: CAIRSGQGDTDTQYF. The V call is TRBV10-3, the J call TRBJ2-3; 8 bases map to TRBD1. This CDR3 has 15 amino acids. CDR1 is ENHRY and CDR2 is SYGVKD in the germline V gene. Germline trimming cut 6 bases from V and 2 bases from J; bases unmatched to any gene: 7.

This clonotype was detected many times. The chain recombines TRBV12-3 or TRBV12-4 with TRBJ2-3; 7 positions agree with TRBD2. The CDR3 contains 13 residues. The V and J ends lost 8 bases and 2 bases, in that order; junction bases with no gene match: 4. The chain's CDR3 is CASGGGATDTQYF. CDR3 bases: TGTGCCAGCGGGGGGGGAGCCACAGATACGCAGTATTTT.

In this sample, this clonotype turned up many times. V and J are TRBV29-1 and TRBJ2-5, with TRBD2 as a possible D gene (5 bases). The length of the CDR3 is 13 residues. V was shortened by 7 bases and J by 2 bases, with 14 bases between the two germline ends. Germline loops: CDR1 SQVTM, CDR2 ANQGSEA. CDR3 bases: TGCAGCGCCGAAGCGGCCTTGCAAGAGACCCAGTACTTC. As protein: CSAEAALQETQYF.